This entry lists 7 T cell receptor beta chains sequenced from one sample in a study of blood T cells in healthy people across ages (dated by TCRdb to about 2015). Receptor libraries were prepared by 5' RACE. The sequencing machine was an Illumina HiSeq 2500. A second PCR of about 7 to 12 cycles was performed with a sample-barcoded 5' primer and a J-beta primer mix. TCRdb redid the processing of the public reads, applying fastp at Q25 and MiXCR, and retained in-frame beta chains. Entries are consolidated by CDR3 protein sequence, retaining the most common genes and DNA. The sample profile shows 650,000 to 1,000,000 distinct CDR3 sequences; 30% to 45% of them were found once. In total, the top ten clones hold 10% to 15% of the sample. The sample consisted of blood. The receptor source for this set is a man younger than 35 in good health.

CDR3 residues: CASSEAGPGLLSPLHF. CDR3 sequence (DNA): TGTGCCAGCTCTGAAGCGGGTCCAGGGCTGCTTTCACCCCTCCACTTT. This rearrangement joins TRBV2 to TRBJ1-6; possibly TRBD1 for D (5 bases). Germline V gene data show CDR1 as SNHLY and CDR2 as FYNNEI. There are 16 residues in the CDR3. Trimming removed 8 bases at V and 9 bases at J, with 23 bases between.

This clonotype has just a few counts. The V and J genes are TRBV6-5 and TRBJ1-2; no reliable D call. The V end lost 2 bases, the J end lost 8 bases, and 15 bases lay between the germline ends. The V gene's germline CDR1 is MNHEY and CDR2 SVGAGI. The CDR3 consists of 14 residues. CDR3 protein: CASSYRGIRLGYTF. The CDR3 coding sequence is TGTGCCAGCAGTTACCGCGGTATCCGGCTCGGCTACACCTTC.

The chain combines TRBV20-1 with TRBJ2-5; TRBD2 matches 7 bases. The assigned J gene may be wrong: the sequence end matches TRBJ2-7 better. Germline lookup yields CDR1 DFQATT and CDR2 SNEGSKA (reference sequence). The CDR3 loop spans 18 amino acids. DNA of the CDR3: TGCAGTGCTAGAGATCCAAGCCCTGGGGGGAGGGATTTCTACGAGCAGTACTTC. Encoded protein: CSARDPSPGGRDFYEQYF.

The J gene is TRBJ1-1, the V gene TRBV11-2; D is ambiguous. Germline values: CDR1 SGHAT, CDR2 FQNNGV. The CDR3 is 15 amino acids. With 7 bases removed from V and 7 bases from J, the gap between germline ends came to 22 bases. CDR3: CASMRASNLVGEAFF. The CDR3 DNA reads TGTGCCAGCATGCGGGCCTCCAATTTGGTTGGTGAAGCTTTCTTT.

The chain has TRBV4-3 and TRBJ2-4, with 7 nucleotides matching TRBD2. The CDR3 has 19 amino acids. Germline CDR1 is LGHNA and CDR2 is YSLEER. V was pared by 5 bases and J by 0 bases, with 16 bases of the junction left unmatched. Here the CDR3 reads CASSAKVQRGLLAKNIQYF. CDR3 DNA: TGCGCCAGCAGCGCCAAGGTTCAGCGGGGCCTTTTAGCCAAAAACATTCAGTACTTC.

V gene TRBV12-3 or TRBV12-4 combines with J gene TRBJ2-1; D not resolved. The closer fit of TRBJ2-7 to the DNA end suggests the J call may be wrong. CDR3 length: 11 residues. The CDR3 region is CASREYNEQYF. The CDR3 DNA sequence: TGTGCCAGCAGAGAATACAATGAGCAGTACTTC.

The sample holds a few counts of this clonotype. The rearrangement uses TRBV4-3 and TRBJ2-7; D gene unclear. Germline V gene lookup returns CDR1 LGHNA and CDR2 YSLEER. CDR3 size: 12 residues. The V and J ends lost 6 bases and 7 bases respectively, with 13 bases between them. CDR3 protein: CASSGLGNEQYF. The DNA for the CDR3 is TGCGCCAGCAGTGGATTGGGAAATGAGCAGTACTTC.